Listed below are T cell receptor beta chains from one sample, sequenced in a study of T cell changes during pregnancy in multiple sclerosis. Clones were read by immunoSEQ multiplex PCR, and TCRdb kept only the in-frame ones, dropping some. The sample records some 80,000 clones, more than 80% being singletons. Sequencing used peripheral blood, obtained in the first trimester of pregnancy. All receptors come from a female donor in good health, enrolled as a control in a pregnancy study. CDR3s include the opening cysteine and the closing phenylalanine or tryptophan. The D gene is left open where the match is weak. Rows give clone size only sometimes, using once, few, many, or a class for an expanded clone.

clone_size: .
v_call: TRBV7-8
d_call: TRBD2
j_call: TRBJ2-5
cdr3_aa: CASSLVSGGHQETQYF
cdr3_nt: TGTGCCAGCAGCTTAGTTAGCGGGGGCCACCAAGAGACCCAGTACTTC

clone_size: once
v_call: TRBV4-1
d_call: .
j_call: TRBJ2-7
cdr3_aa: CASSRDGTSYEQYF
cdr3_nt: TGCGCCAGCAGCCGTGACGGGACATCCTACGAGCAGTACTTC

clone_size: once
v_call: TRBV21-1
d_call: .
j_call: TRBJ1-5
cdr3_aa: CASSKEGDCYSNQPQHF
cdr3_nt: TGTGCCAGCAGCAAAGAAGGGGATTGCTATAGCAATCAGCCCCAGCATTTT

clone_size: .
v_call: TRBV28
d_call: TRBD1
j_call: TRBJ1-3
cdr3_aa: CASSGQGHSGNTIYF
cdr3_nt: TGTGCCAGCAGCGGACAGGGCCACTCTGGAAACACCATATATTTT

clone_size: .
v_call: TRBV4-2
d_call: .
j_call: TRBJ2-7
cdr3_aa: CASSQGWEVYEQYF
cdr3_nt: TGTGCCAGCAGCCAAGGTTGGGAGGTGTACGAGCAGTACTTC

clone_size: .
v_call: TRBV6-1
d_call: TRBD1
j_call: TRBJ2-7
cdr3_aa: CASSVGAGQVIYEQYF
cdr3_nt: TGTGCCAGCAGTGTCGGGGCGGGACAGGTTATTTACGAGCAGTACTTC

clone_size: .
v_call: TRBV15
d_call: TRBD1
j_call: TRBJ1-4
cdr3_aa: CATSSLQGDYEKLFF
cdr3_nt: TGTGCCACCAGCAGCCTCCAGGGGGATTATGAAAAACTGTTTTTT

clone_size: .
v_call: TRBV7-9
d_call: .
j_call: TRBJ1-5
cdr3_aa: CASSLMGGQPQHF
cdr3_nt: TGTGCCAGCAGCTTAATGGGAGGTCAGCCCCAGCATTTT

clone_size: .
v_call: TRBV28
d_call: .
j_call: TRBJ1-6
cdr3_aa: CASTPWGEARSPLHF
cdr3_nt: TGTGCCAGCACCCCTTGGGGGGAAGCTAGATCACCCCTCCACTTT

clone_size: .
v_call: TRBV28
d_call: .
j_call: TRBJ1-2
cdr3_aa: CARLLFRRPRDGYTF
cdr3_nt: TGTGCCAGGTTACTCTTCCGGCGCCCCAGGGATGGCTACACCTTC

clone_size: .
v_call: TRBV10-1
d_call: .
j_call: TRBJ1-2
cdr3_aa: CASSGTANYGYTF
cdr3_nt: TGCGCCAGCAGTGGGACAGCAAACTATGGCTACACCTTC

clone_size: few
v_call: TRBV7-9
d_call: .
j_call: TRBJ1-1
cdr3_aa: CASLEYTEAFF
cdr3_nt: TGTGCCAGCCTAGAGTACACTGAAGCTTTCTTT

clone_size: once
v_call: TRBV5-4
d_call: TRBD1
j_call: TRBJ1-1
cdr3_aa: CASSLVEGGNTEAFF
cdr3_nt: TGTGCCAGCAGCTTAGTGGAAGGGGGCAACACTGAAGCTTTCTTT

clone_size: .
v_call: TRBV27
d_call: .
j_call: TRBJ1-2
cdr3_aa: CASSLTGLNGYTF
cdr3_nt: TGTGCCAGCAGTTTGACAGGTTTGAATGGCTACACCTTC

clone_size: .
v_call: TRBV2
d_call: TRBD1
j_call: TRBJ1-1
cdr3_aa: CAVTGTGGTEAFF
cdr3_nt: TGTGCCGTAACCGGGACAGGGGGCACTGAAGCTTTCTTT

clone_size: .
v_call: TRBV28
d_call: .
j_call: TRBJ1-2
cdr3_aa: CASTRRGLRDYGYTF
cdr3_nt: TGTGCCAGCACTAGGAGGGGCCTAAGGGACTATGGCTACACCTTC

clone_size: .
v_call: TRBV28
d_call: TRBD2
j_call: TRBJ2-7
cdr3_aa: CASGGGGLTLDEQYF
cdr3_nt: TGTGCCAGCGGGGGTGGGGGACTAACCCTGGACGAGCAGTACTTC

clone_size: .
v_call: TRBV6-1
d_call: .
j_call: TRBJ1-2
cdr3_aa: CASSEVLREGRTYGYTF
cdr3_nt: TGTGCCAGCAGTGAAGTATTGCGGGAGGGTAGGACCTATGGCTACACCTTC

clone_size: .
v_call: TRBV5-6
d_call: TRBD1
j_call: TRBJ2-7
cdr3_aa: CASSLVQGAYEQYF
cdr3_nt: TGTGCCAGCAGCTTGGTTCAGGGGGCTTACGAGCAGTACTTC

clone_size: .
v_call: TRBV5-1
d_call: TRBD1
j_call: TRBJ1-3
cdr3_aa: CASSLFRDRGDTIYF
cdr3_nt: TGCGCCAGCAGCCTATTCCGGGACAGGGGTGACACCATATATTTT

clone_size: .
v_call: TRBV5-4
d_call: .
j_call: TRBJ1-2
cdr3_aa: CASSFNSRDYGYTF
cdr3_nt: TGTGCCAGCAGCTTTAACAGCAGGGACTATGGCTACACCTTC

clone_size: .
v_call: TRBV5-1
d_call: .
j_call: TRBJ1-3
cdr3_aa: CASSLAEVLSGNTIYF
cdr3_nt: TGCGCCAGCAGCTTGGCAGAGGTCCTCTCTGGAAACACCATATATTTT

clone_size: few
v_call: TRBV6-5
d_call: .
j_call: TRBJ1-6
cdr3_aa: CASRPGDNSPLHF
cdr3_nt: TGTGCCAGCAGGCCAGGGGATAATTCACCCCTCCACTTT

clone_size: .
v_call: TRBV5-1
d_call: .
j_call: TRBJ1-1
cdr3_aa: CASSFDKYTEAFF
cdr3_nt: TGCGCCAGCAGCTTTGACAAATACACTGAAGCTTTCTTT

clone_size: .
v_call: TRBV6-5
d_call: .
j_call: TRBJ1-2
cdr3_aa: CASSSKQVVDYGYTF
cdr3_nt: TGTGCCAGCAGTTCCAAACAGGTAGTCGACTATGGCTACACCTTC

clone_size: few
v_call: TRBV29-1
d_call: TRBD1
j_call: TRBJ1-6
cdr3_aa: CSVVGPGGTRSPLHF
cdr3_nt: TGCAGCGTTGTCGGTCCAGGGGGAACCCGTTCACCCCTCCACTTT

clone_size: .
v_call: TRBV7-6
d_call: .
j_call: TRBJ2-7
cdr3_aa: CASSLAGTDSYEQYF
cdr3_nt: TGTGCCAGCAGCTTAGCCGGGACTGACTCCTACGAGCAGTACTTC

clone_size: .
v_call: TRBV6-6
d_call: .
j_call: TRBJ2-1
cdr3_aa: CASTPATGRSVWFF
cdr3_nt: TGTGCCAGCACCCCCGCCACCGGCAGAAGCGTTTGGTTCTTC

clone_size: once
v_call: TRBV27
d_call: TRBD2
j_call: TRBJ2-7
cdr3_aa: CASAPTSGSGYEQYF
cdr3_nt: TGTGCCAGCGCCCCTACTAGCGGGAGTGGGTACGAGCAGTACTTC

clone_size: .
v_call: TRBV7-9
d_call: .
j_call: TRBJ2-1
cdr3_aa: CASSLKGDQFF
cdr3_nt: TGTGCCAGCAGCTTAAAAGGAGATCAGTTCTTC

clone_size: .
v_call: TRBV15
d_call: TRBD2
j_call: TRBJ2-5
cdr3_aa: CATSRPDRRGGETQYF
cdr3_nt: TGTGCCACCAGCAGACCCGACAGACGGGGGGGAGAGACCCAGTACTTC

clone_size: .
v_call: TRBV7-9
d_call: TRBD2
j_call: TRBJ2-5
cdr3_aa: CASSLGRGVGETQYF
cdr3_nt: TGTGCCAGCAGCTTAGGACGGGGGGTAGGAGAGACCCAGTACTTC

clone_size: .
v_call: TRBV18
d_call: .
j_call: TRBJ2-7
cdr3_aa: CASQGQGSYEQYF
cdr3_nt: TGTGCCAGTCAGGGGCAGGGTTCCTACGAGCAGTACTTC

clone_size: .
v_call: TRBV9
d_call: TRBD2
j_call: TRBJ2-7
cdr3_aa: CASSAGTSGSGEQYF
cdr3_nt: TGTGCCAGCAGCGCAGGGACTAGCGGGAGCGGAGAGCAGTACTTC

clone_size: .
v_call: TRBV11-2
d_call: TRBD1
j_call: TRBJ1-3
cdr3_aa: CASSLGQGAGNTIYF
cdr3_nt: TGTGCCAGCAGCCTGGGACAGGGGGCTGGAAACACCATATATTTT

clone_size: .
v_call: TRBV19
d_call: .
j_call: TRBJ1-5
cdr3_aa: CASSAGVRSNQPQHF
cdr3_nt: TGTGCCAGTAGTGCCGGGGTACGGAGCAATCAGCCCCAGCATTTT

clone_size: .
v_call: TRBV9
d_call: .
j_call: TRBJ2-5
cdr3_aa: CASSVGAAVETQYF
cdr3_nt: TGTGCCAGCAGCGTAGGTGCAGCGGTGGAGACCCAGTACTTC

clone_size: .
v_call: TRBV30
d_call: .
j_call: TRBJ1-2
cdr3_aa: CAWSTQGIDYGYTF
cdr3_nt: TGTGCCTGGAGTACTCAGGGGATCGACTATGGCTACACCTTC

clone_size: .
v_call: TRBV4-3
d_call: .
j_call: TRBJ2-1
cdr3_aa: CASSPGLNNEQFF
cdr3_nt: TGCGCCAGCAGCCCGGGACTCAACAATGAGCAGTTCTTC

clone_size: .
v_call: TRBV5-6
d_call: .
j_call: TRBJ1-6
cdr3_aa: CASSLTGYNSPLHF
cdr3_nt: TGTGCCAGCAGCTTGACAGGATATAATTCACCCCTCCACTTT

clone_size: once
v_call: TRBV30
d_call: .
j_call: TRBJ1-4
cdr3_aa: CAWNRVATNEKLFF
cdr3_nt: TGTGCCTGGAACAGGGTTGCAACTAATGAAAAACTGTTTTTT